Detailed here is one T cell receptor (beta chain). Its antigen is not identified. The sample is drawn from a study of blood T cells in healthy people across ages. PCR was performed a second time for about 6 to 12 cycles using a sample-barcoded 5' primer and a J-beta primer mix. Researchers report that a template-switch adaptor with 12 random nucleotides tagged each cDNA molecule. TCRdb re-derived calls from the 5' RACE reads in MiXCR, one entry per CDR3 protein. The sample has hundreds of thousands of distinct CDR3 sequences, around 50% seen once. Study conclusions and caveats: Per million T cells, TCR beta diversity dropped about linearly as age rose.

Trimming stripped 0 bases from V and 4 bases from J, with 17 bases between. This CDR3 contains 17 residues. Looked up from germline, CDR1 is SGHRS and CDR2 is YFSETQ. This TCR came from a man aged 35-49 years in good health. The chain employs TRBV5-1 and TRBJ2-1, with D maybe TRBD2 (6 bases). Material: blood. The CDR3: CASSLDIGGGRYNEQFF. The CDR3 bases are TGCGCCAGCAGCTTGGATATTGGGGGTGGGAGGTACAATGAGCAGTTCTTC.